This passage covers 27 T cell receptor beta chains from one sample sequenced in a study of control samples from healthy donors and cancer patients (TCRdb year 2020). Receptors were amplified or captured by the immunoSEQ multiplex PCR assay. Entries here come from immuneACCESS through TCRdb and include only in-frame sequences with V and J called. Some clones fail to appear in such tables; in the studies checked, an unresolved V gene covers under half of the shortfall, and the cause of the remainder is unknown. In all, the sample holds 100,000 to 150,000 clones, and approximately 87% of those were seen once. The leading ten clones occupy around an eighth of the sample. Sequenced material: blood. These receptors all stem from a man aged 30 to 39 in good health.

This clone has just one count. The CDR3 protein is CASSQAIADLYTGELFF. The CDR3 DNA sequence: TGTGCCAGCAGCCAGGCGATAGCGGATCTCTACACCGGGGAGCTGTTTTTT. The rearrangement links TRBV4-2 to TRBJ2-2; possible D gene TRBD2, 6 bases. V lost 3 bases and J 3 bases, leaving 17 bases between the germline ends. Germline V lookup: CDR1 LGHNA, CDR2 YNFKEQ. CDR3 length: 17 residues.

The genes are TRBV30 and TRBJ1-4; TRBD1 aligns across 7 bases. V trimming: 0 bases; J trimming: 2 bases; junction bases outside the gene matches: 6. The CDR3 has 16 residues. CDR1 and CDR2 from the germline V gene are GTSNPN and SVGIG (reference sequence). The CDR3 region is CAWSVGQGGTNEKLFF. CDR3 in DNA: TGTGCCTGGAGTGTGGGGCAGGGGGGTACTAATGAAAAACTGTTTTTT. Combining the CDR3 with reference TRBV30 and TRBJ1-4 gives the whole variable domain SQTIHQWPATLVQPVGSPLSLECTVEGTSNPNLYWYRQAAGRGLQLLFYSVGIGQISSEVPQNLSASRPQDRQFILSSKKLLLSDSGFYLCAWSVGQGGTNEKLFFGSGTQLSVL.

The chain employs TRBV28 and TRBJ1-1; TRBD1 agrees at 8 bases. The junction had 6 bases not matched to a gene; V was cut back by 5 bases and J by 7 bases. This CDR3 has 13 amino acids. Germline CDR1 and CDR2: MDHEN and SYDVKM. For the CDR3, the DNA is TGTGCCAGCAGTCTTCAGGGGGCGGGTGAAGCTTTCTTT. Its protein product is CASSLQGAGEAFF. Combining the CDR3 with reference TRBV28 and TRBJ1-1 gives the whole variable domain DVKVTQSSRYLVKRTGEKVFLECVQDMDHENMFWYRQDPGLGLRLIYFSYDVKMKEKGDIPEGYSVSREKKERFSLILESASTNQTSMYLCASSLQGAGEAFFGQGTRLTVV.

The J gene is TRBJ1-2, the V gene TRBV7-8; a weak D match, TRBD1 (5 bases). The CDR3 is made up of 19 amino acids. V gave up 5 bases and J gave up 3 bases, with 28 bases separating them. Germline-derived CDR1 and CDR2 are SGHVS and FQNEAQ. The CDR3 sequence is CASSAITPYRPLKDYGYTF. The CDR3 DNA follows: TGTGCCAGCAGCGCTATTACCCCTTACAGGCCTCTAAAGGACTATGGCTACACCTTC.

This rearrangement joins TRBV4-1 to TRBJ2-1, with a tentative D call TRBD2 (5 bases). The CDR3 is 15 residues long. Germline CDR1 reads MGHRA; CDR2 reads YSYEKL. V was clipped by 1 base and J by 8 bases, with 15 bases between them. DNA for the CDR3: TGCGCCAGCAGCCAAGGAAGCGGCAGCGGCGATGAGCAGTTCTTC. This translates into CASSQGSGSGDEQFF.

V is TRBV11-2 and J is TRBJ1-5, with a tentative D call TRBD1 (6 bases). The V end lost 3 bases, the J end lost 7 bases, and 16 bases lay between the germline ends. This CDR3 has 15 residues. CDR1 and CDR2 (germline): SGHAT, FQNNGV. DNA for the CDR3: TGTGCCAGCAGCTTGCGGAACAGGGAGGGACAGCCCCAGCATTTT. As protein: CASSLRNREGQPQHF.

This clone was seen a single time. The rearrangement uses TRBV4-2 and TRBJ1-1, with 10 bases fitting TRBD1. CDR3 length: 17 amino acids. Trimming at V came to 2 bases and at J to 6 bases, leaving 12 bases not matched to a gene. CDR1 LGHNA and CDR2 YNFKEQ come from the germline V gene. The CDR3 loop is CASSQTNPGQGSPEAFF. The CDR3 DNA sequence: TGTGCCAGCAGCCAAACTAACCCGGGACAGGGGTCCCCTGAAGCTTTCTTT.

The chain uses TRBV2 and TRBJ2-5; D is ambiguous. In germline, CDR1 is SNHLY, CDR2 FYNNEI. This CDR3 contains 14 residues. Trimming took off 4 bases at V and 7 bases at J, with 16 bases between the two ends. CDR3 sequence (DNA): TGTGCCAGCAGTGCAGGAGTTGATATGGGGACCCAGTACTTC. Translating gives CASSAGVDMGTQYF.

The CDR3 is CASSIAGDYTSYEQYF. CDR3 DNA sequence: TGTGCCAGTAGTATAGCGGGGGACTACACCTCCTACGAGCAGTACTTC. The V gene is TRBV19, the J gene TRBJ2-7; 7 bases agree with TRBD2. Germline trimming cut 1 base from V and 0 bases from J; bases unmatched to any gene: 6. Germline V lookup: CDR1 LNHDA, CDR2 SQIVND (reference sequence). The CDR3 loop spans 16 amino acids.

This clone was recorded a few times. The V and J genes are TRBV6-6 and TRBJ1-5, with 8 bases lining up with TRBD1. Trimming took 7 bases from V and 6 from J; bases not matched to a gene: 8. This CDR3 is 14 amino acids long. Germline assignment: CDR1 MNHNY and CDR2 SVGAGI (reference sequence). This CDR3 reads CASTLGQGGQPQHF. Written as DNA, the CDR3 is TGTGCCAGCACCCTCGGACAGGGAGGTCAGCCCCAGCATTTT.

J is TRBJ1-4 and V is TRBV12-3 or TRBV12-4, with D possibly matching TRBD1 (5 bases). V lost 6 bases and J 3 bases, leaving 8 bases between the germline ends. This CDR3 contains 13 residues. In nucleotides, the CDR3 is TGTGCCAGCAGGCCGGGACCTAATGAAAAACTGTTTTTT. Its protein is CASRPGPNEKLFF.

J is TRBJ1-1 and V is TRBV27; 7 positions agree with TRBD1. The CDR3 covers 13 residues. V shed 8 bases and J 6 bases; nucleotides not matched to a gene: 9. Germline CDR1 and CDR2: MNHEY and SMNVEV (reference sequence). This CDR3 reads CASGVGQASEAFF. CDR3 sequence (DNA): TGTGCCAGCGGCGTTGGACAGGCCTCTGAAGCTTTCTTT.

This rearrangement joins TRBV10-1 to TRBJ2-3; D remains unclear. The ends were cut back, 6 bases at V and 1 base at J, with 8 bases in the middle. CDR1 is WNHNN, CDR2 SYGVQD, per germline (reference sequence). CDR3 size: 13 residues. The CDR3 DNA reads TGCGCCAGCAGCGGACCCGGCACAGATACGCAGTATTTT. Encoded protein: CASSGPGTDTQYF.

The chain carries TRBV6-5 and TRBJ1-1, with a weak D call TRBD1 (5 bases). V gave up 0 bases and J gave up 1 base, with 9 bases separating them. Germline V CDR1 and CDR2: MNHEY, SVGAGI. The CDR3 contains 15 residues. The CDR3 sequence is CASSYSGGQNTEAFF. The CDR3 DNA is TGTGCCAGCAGTTACTCGGGCGGACAGAACACTGAAGCTTTCTTT.

DNA for the CDR3: TGTGCCAGCAGCGGACCGAGCTATGGCTACACCTTC. Protein: CASSGPSYGYTF. The chain combines TRBV12-3 or TRBV12-4 with TRBJ1-2; D gene ambiguous. V lost 6 bases and J lost 4, with 9 bases in between. The CDR3 loop spans 12 amino acids.

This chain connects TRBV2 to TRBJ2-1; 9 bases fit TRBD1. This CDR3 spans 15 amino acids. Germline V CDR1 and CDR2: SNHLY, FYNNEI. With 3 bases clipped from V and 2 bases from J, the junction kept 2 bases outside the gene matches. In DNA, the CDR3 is TGTGCCAGCAGTGAGGGGACAGGGCCCTACAATGAGCAGTTCTTC. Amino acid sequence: CASSEGTGPYNEQFF.

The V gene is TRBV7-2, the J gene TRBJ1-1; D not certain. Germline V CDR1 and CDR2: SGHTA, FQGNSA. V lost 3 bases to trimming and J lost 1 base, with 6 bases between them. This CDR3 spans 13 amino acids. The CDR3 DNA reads TGTGCCAGCAGCTTGAAATGGAACACTGAAGCTTTCTTT. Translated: CASSLKWNTEAFF.

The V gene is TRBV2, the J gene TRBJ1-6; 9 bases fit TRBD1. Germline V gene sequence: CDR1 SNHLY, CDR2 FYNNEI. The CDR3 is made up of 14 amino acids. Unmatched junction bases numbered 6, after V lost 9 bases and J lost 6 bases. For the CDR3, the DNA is TGTGCCAGTCAACAGGGGGCTGGTAATTCACCCCTCCACTTT. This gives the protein CASQQGAGNSPLHF.

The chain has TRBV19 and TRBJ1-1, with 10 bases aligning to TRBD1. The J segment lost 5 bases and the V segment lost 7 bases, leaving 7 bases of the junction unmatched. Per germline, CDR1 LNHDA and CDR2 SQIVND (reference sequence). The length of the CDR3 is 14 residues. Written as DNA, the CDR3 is TGTGCCAGTATTCAAGAGGGACAGGGGACTGAAGCTTTCTTT. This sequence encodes CASIQEGQGTEAFF.

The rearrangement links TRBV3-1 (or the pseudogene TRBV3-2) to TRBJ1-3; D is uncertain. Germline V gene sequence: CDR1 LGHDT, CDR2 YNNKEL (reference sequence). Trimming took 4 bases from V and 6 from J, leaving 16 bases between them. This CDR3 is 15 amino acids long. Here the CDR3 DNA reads TGTGCCAGCAGCCGGCCAAGACTAGGCGAAAACACCATATATTTT. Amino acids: CASSRPRLGENTIYF.

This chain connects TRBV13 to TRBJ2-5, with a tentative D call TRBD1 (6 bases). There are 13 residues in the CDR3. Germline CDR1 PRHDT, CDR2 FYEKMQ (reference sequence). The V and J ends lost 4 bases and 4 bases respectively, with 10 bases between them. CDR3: CASSSDRSETQYF. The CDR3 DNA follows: TGTGCCAGCAGCTCCGACAGGTCAGAGACCCAGTACTTC. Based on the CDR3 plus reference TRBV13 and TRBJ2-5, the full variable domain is AAGVIQSPRHLIKEKRETATLKCYPIPRHDTVYWYQQGPGQDPQFLISFYEKMQSDKGSIPDRFSAQQFSDYHSELNMSSLELGDSALYFCASSSDRSETQYFGPGTRLLVL.

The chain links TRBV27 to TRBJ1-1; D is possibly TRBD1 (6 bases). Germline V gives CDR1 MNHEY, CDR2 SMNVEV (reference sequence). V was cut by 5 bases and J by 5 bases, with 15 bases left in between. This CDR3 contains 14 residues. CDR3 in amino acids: CASSLRGGGTEAFF. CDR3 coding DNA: TGTGCCAGCAGTCTACGGGGGGGCGGGACTGAAGCTTTCTTT.

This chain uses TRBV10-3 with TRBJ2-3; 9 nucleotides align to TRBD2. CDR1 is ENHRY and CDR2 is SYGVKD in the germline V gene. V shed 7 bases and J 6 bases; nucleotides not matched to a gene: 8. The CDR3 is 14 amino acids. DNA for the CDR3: TGTGCCATCACCCCAGCGGGGGGCAGGGATACGCAGTATTTT. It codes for CAITPAGGRDTQYF.

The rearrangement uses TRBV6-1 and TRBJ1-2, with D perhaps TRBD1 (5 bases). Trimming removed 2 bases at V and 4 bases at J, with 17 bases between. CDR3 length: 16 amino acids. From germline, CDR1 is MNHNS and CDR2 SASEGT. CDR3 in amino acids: CASSEWGLTGGYGYTF. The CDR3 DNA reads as TGTGCCAGCAGTGAATGGGGCCTCACGGGGGGCTATGGCTACACCTTC.

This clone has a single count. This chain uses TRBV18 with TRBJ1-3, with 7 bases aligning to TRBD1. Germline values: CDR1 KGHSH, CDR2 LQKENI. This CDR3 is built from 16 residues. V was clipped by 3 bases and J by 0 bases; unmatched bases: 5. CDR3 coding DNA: TGTGCCAGCTCACCCTGGGACAGTAGCTCTGGAAACACCATATATTTT. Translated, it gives CASSPWDSSSGNTIYF.

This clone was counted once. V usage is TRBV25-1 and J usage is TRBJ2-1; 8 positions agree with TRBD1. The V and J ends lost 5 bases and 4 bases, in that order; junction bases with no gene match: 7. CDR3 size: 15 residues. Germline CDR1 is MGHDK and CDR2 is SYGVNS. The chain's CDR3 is CASSPGTGVYNEQFF. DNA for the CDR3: TGTGCCAGCAGTCCCGGGACAGGAGTATACAATGAGCAGTTCTTC.

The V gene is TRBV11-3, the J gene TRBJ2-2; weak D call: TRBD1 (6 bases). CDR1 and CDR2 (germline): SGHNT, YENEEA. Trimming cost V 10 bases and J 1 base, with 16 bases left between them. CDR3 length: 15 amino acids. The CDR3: CAISQDRLNTGELFF. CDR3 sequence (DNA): TGTGCCATATCCCAAGACAGGCTGAACACCGGGGAGCTGTTTTTT.